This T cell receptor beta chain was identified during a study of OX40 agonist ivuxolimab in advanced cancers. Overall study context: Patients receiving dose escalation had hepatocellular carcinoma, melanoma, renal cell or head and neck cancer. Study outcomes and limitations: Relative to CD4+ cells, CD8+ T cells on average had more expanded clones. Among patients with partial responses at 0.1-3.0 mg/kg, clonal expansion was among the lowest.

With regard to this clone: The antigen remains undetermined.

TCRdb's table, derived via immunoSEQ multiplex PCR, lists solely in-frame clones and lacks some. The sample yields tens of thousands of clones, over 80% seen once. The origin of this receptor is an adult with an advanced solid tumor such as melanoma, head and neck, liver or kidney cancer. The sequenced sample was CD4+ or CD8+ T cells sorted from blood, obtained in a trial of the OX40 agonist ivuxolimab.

CDR3 DNA: TGTGCCAGCAGCCCAGCGGGGGGGCCTGTCGGGGAGCTGTTTTTT. Translating it yields CASSPAGGPVGELFF. The chain employs TRBV5-4 and TRBJ2-2; 10 nucleotides agree with TRBD2. With V trimmed by 4 bases and J by 7 bases, 7 bases remained unmatched. This CDR3 is 15 amino acids long. Germline V CDR1 and CDR2: SGHNT, YYREEE (reference sequence).